One sample yielded the 12 T cell receptor beta chains listed below, sequenced in a study of CD8 T cells in Susac syndrome. It was with random hexamers that 0.5 to 1 ug RNA was reverse transcribed. Each CDR3 protein gets one entry after TCRdb re-called the immunoSEQ multiplex PCR reads with MiXCR. Among about 160,000 distinct CDR3 sequences, 93% were seen once, and the ten largest hold approximately 0.14%. Source material: CD4+ T cells from PBMCs. These receptors all stem from a human donor in good health.

The chain is built from TRBV20-1 and TRBJ1-1; the D gene is possibly TRBD1 (6 bases). The CDR3 spans 17 residues. V was cut by 3 bases and J by 1 base, with 21 bases left in between. Germline values: CDR1 DFQATT, CDR2 SNEGSKA (reference sequence). The CDR3 loop reads CSASNRGRGRWNTEAFF. CDR3 nucleotide sequence: TGCAGTGCTAGTAACCGCGGCAGGGGAAGATGGAACACTGAAGCTTTCTTT.

This chain links TRBV19 with TRBJ1-3; the D gene is possibly TRBD1 (5 bases). The V end lost 7 bases, the J end lost 2 bases, and 12 bases lay between the germline ends. The CDR3 is 14 residues long. CDR1 LNHDA and CDR2 SQIVND come from the germline V gene (reference sequence). The CDR3 DNA sequence: TGTGCCAGTAATCCCACCAGGGCTGGAAACACCATATATTTT. This gives the protein CASNPTRAGNTIYF. The full variable domain, rest sourced from reference TRBV19 and TRBJ1-3, is DGGITQSPKYLFRKEGQNVTLSCEQNLNHDAMYWYRQDPGQGLRLIYYSQIVNDFQKGDIAEGYSVSREKKESFPLTVTSAQKNPTAFYLCASNPTRAGNTIYFGEGSWLTVV.

The chain carries TRBV3-1 and TRBJ1-5; no definite D call. V was shortened by 4 bases and J by 0 bases, with 4 bases between the two germline ends. CDR3 length: 13 amino acids. CDR1 LGHDT and CDR2 YNNKEL come from the germline V gene (reference sequence). Here the CDR3 reads CASSRGSNQPQHF. CDR3 coding DNA: TGTGCCAGCAGCCGCGGTAGCAATCAGCCCCAGCATTTT.

The V gene is TRBV7-2, the J gene TRBJ2-4, with D unclear. The CDR3 spans 15 residues. With 2 bases removed from V and 2 bases from J, the gap between germline ends came to 10 bases. From germline, CDR1 is SGHTA and CDR2 FQGNSA. This CDR3 is CASSLTQSTKNIQYF. The CDR3 bases are TGTGCCAGCAGCTTAACACAGTCTACCAAAAACATTCAGTACTTC.

This chain uses TRBV7-2 with TRBJ2-1; D gene unclear. V dropped 5 bases and J dropped 6 bases, with 8 bases sitting between them. This CDR3 contains 12 residues. Germline CDR1 is SGHTA and CDR2 is FQGNSA. The CDR3 sequence is CASSLTINEQFF. CDR3 sequence (DNA): TGTGCCAGCAGCCTCACAATCAATGAGCAGTTCTTC.

Only a few counts were recorded for this clonotype. DNA for the CDR3: TGCAGCGTTGAACGGACAGGGGGCACTGAAGCTTTCTTT. Translation: CSVERTGGTEAFF. The chain links TRBV29-1 to TRBJ1-1; the match to TRBD1 covers 10 bases. The CDR3 has 13 amino acids. V shed 2 bases and J 4 bases; nucleotides not matched to a gene: 1. Germline lookup yields CDR1 SQVTM and CDR2 ANQGSEA.

This sequence joins TRBV4-2 and TRBJ1-1; D call uncertain. The CDR3 runs 11 residues. Germline V gene data show CDR1 as LGHNA and CDR2 as YNFKEQ. V lost 7 bases and J 4 bases, leaving 7 bases between the germline ends. As DNA, the CDR3 is TGTGCCAGCACCTCGGGCACTGAAGCTTTCTTT. Protein: CASTSGTEAFF.

This clonotype was observed a single time. V usage is TRBV12-3 or TRBV12-4 and J usage is TRBJ2-7; D unresolved. The CDR3 totals 12 residues. Trimming removed 6 bases at V and 7 bases at J, with 13 bases between. In DNA, the CDR3 is TGTGCCAGCAGCACTTCGACCTCGGAGCAGTACTTC. Translated, it gives CASSTSTSEQYF.

The chain joins TRBV3-1 to TRBJ1-1; the D gene is possibly TRBD1 (5 bases). Trimming stripped 1 base from V and 5 bases from J, with 17 bases between. The V gene's germline CDR1 is LGHDT and CDR2 YNNKEL (reference sequence). The CDR3 consists of 16 residues. CDR3 bases: TGTGCCAGCAGCCAAGGGGTAACACCAGGGAGGACTGAAGCTTTCTTT. Residues: CASSQGVTPGRTEAFF.

This clonotype was counted once. V and J are TRBV11-2 and TRBJ2-4; no clear D gene. From germline, CDR1 is SGHAT and CDR2 FQNNGV. The ends were cut back, 10 bases at V and 2 bases at J, with 9 bases in the middle. The CDR3 spans 12 residues. CDR3 sequence (DNA): TGTGCCACCGCAGACCCCAAAAACATTCAGTACTTC. This gives the protein CATADPKNIQYF.

The rearrangement joins TRBV19 to TRBJ1-1; D is ambiguous. This CDR3 has 15 residues. V lost 6 bases and J lost 1, with 15 bases in between. Germline loops: CDR1 LNHDA, CDR2 SQIVND (reference sequence). As DNA, the CDR3 is TGTGCCAGTAGCCTACTGGGCAGGCAGAACACTGAAGCTTTCTTT. Encoded protein: CASSLLGRQNTEAFF. Drawing the rest from reference TRBV19 and TRBJ1-1, the complete variable domain is DGGITQSPKYLFRKEGQNVTLSCEQNLNHDAMYWYRQDPGQGLRLIYYSQIVNDFQKGDIAEGYSVSREKKESFPLTVTSAQKNPTAFYLCASSLLGRQNTEAFFGQGTRLTVV.

The V gene is TRBV30, the J gene TRBJ1-6; 7 bases fit TRBD1. Germline V gives CDR1 GTSNPN, CDR2 SVGIG (reference sequence). Trimming took 3 bases from V and 6 from J; bases not matched to a gene: 5. There are 14 residues in the CDR3. Here the CDR3 reads CAWSSGTANSPLHF. The CDR3 coding sequence is TGTGCCTGGAGCTCCGGGACAGCTAATTCACCCCTCCACTTT.